This T cell receptor beta chain was captured by sequencing in a study of cytotoxic CD8 clonotypes in ibrutinib-treated CLL. Trimming pared 3 bases from V and 1 base from J, leaving 9 bases between. Germline CDR1 is MDHEN and CDR2 is SYDVKM. CDR3 size: 14 residues. This clone was observed a few times. Target depth was 1 in 200,000 to 1 in 1 million T cells, about 10x per clonotype. The assay was immunoSEQ multiplex PCR, and TCRdb's table has in-frame clones only and misses some. Among about 140,000 clones listed, 80% were seen once. The sequencing here drew on PBMCs, taken after 36 months of ibrutinib treatment. The chain employs TRBV28 and TRBJ1-1, with a tentative D call TRBD1 (5 bases). This clonotype originated in a human donor with chronic lymphocytic leukemia. Here the CDR3 reads CASSFWGPNTEAFF. CDR3 in DNA: TGTGCCAGCAGTTTTTGGGGACCGAACACTGAAGCTTTCTTT.